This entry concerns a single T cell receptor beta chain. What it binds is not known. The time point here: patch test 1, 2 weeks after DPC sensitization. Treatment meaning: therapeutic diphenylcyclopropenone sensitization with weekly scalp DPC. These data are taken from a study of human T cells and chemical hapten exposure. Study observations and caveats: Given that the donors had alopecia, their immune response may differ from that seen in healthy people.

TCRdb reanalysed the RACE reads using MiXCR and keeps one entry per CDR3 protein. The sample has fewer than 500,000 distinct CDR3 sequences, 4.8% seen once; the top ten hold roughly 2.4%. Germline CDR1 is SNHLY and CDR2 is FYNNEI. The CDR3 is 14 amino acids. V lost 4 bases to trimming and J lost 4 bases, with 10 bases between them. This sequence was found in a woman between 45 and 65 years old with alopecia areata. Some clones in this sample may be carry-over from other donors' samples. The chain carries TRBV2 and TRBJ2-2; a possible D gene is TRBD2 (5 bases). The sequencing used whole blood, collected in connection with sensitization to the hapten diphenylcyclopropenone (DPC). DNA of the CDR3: TGTGCCAGCAGTGCAGTGGCGGGCACCGGGGAGCTGTTTTTT. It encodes CASSAVAGTGELFF.